This entry lists 5 T cell receptor beta chains sequenced from one sample in a study of Ad26.COV2.S vaccination and SARS-CoV-2 variants. The table came from immunoSEQ multiplex PCR; TCRdb's copy has only in-frame clones and leaves some out. The sample carries a few hundred thousand clones, around 90% recorded once. Regarding treatment: 15 to 20 received Ad26.COV2.S at low or high dose, single or two shots; about five received placebo; per-sample allocation not given. Repertoires come from day 63 after the first vaccine or placebo injection. The material was peripheral blood, obtained in a trial of Ad26.COV2.S vaccine versus placebo. These receptors were obtained from a person between 18 and 59 years old who received the Ad26.COV2.S COVID-19 vaccine or a placebo.

The rearrangement uses TRBV3-1 (or the pseudogene TRBV3-2) and TRBJ2-1, with TRBD1 as a possible D gene (5 bases). CDR1 is LGHDT and CDR2 is YNNKEL in the germline V gene (reference sequence). The germline V and J ends were trimmed by 0 bases and 15 bases, with 15 bases remaining between them. The CDR3 length is 13 residues. The chain's CDR3 is CASSQDAVPGLFF. The CDR3 bases are TGTGCCAGCAGCCAAGATGCTGTCCCAGGGCTGTTCTTC.

The rearrangement links TRBV6-1 to TRBJ2-1, with 8 bases that match TRBD2. The CDR3 runs 16 residues. CDR1 is MNHNS and CDR2 is SASEGT in the germline V gene. V trimming: 4 bases; J trimming: 4 bases; junction bases outside the gene matches: 9. CDR3 loop: CASSATSGLSYNEQFF. The CDR3 region has the DNA TGTGCCAGCAGTGCCACTAGCGGCTTATCTTACAATGAGCAGTTCTTC.

This clone was observed a handful of times. This chain connects TRBV7-3 to TRBJ2-7; the D gene is possibly TRBD2 (5 bases). Germline CDR1 is SGHTA and CDR2 is FQGTGA. The CDR3 is 13 residues long. V gave up 4 bases and J gave up 3 bases, with 10 bases separating them. The CDR3 coding sequence is TGTGCCAGCAGCTCCCTCGAGGGCTACGAGCAGTACTTC. The encoded protein is CASSSLEGYEQYF.

The genes are TRBV4-1 and TRBJ1-2; maybe TRBD1 (6 bases). Germline V gene data show CDR1 as MGHRA and CDR2 as YSYEKL. V shed 2 bases and J shed 8 bases, with 24 bases lying between them. The CDR3 runs 17 residues. The chain's CDR3 is CASSQQLTGARLGGYTF. CDR3 DNA: TGCGCCAGCAGCCAACAGCTGACAGGCGCTCGGTTGGGGGGCTACACCTTC.

The chain has TRBV9 and TRBJ2-3, with D possibly TRBD1 on 5 matching bases. V shed 3 bases and J shed 2 bases, with 13 bases lying between them. CDR1 is SGDLS and CDR2 is YYNGEE in the germline V gene. This CDR3 has 15 amino acids. The CDR3 sequence: CASSATGHTTDTQYF. The CDR3 DNA sequence: TGTGCCAGCAGCGCCACAGGCCACACCACAGATACGCAGTATTTT.